These 14 T cell receptor beta chains were all obtained from the same sample, sequenced in a study of T-cell reconstitution after alpha-beta-depleted transplantation in children. The TCRbeta library was prepared with unique molecular identifiers. TCRdb analysed the PCR reads with MiXCR anew, one entry per CDR3 protein. The profile shows fewer than 150,000 distinct CDR3 sequences, roughly 9.7% of them singletons. The sample in question was PBMCs, mostly from graft donor cells, obtained 180 days after TCRalphabeta/CD19-depleted stem cell transplant. The receptors stem from a girl less than two years old who had a stem cell transplant for combined immunodeficiency, so the T cells may come from the graft donor.

This clonotype appeared a few times. CDR3 sequence: CASRGGRAPLLHTDTQYF. The CDR3 DNA is TGTGCCAGCAGGGGGGGGAGGGCCCCCCTTCTCCACACAGATACGCAGTATTTT. V and J are TRBV6-2 or TRBV6-3 and TRBJ2-3; 7 nucleotides line up with TRBD2. The V and J ends lost 6 bases and 2 bases, in that order; junction bases with no gene match: 17. Looked up from germline, CDR1 is MNHEY and CDR2 is SVGEGT. CDR3 size: 18 residues.

This clonotype was seen a handful of times. V is TRBV20-1 and J is TRBJ2-2; 7 bases fit TRBD2. Germline V gene data show CDR1 as DFQATT and CDR2 as SNEGSKA (reference sequence). The J segment lost 9 bases and the V segment lost 5 bases, leaving 9 bases of the junction unmatched. The CDR3 extends over 13 amino acids. CDR3 region: CSAGRGLVRELFF. The CDR3 DNA follows: TGCAGTGCTGGGAGGGGTCTGGTCAGGGAGCTGTTTTTT.

This clonotype was seen only a few times. The chain joins TRBV20-1 to TRBJ2-7; D gene uncertain. The CDR3 extends over 13 amino acids. Germline CDR1 reads DFQATT; CDR2 reads SNEGSKA (reference sequence). The V gene lost 1 base and the J gene lost 2 bases, with 9 bases spanning the gap. The CDR3 loop reads CSARGTDAYEQYF. The CDR3 DNA follows: TGCAGTGCTAGAGGGACCGATGCCTACGAGCAGTACTTC.

This clonotype was recorded a few times. V gene TRBV5-1 combines with J gene TRBJ1-6; 7 bases map to TRBD1. The V gene's germline CDR1 is SGHRS and CDR2 YFSETQ. With V trimmed by 4 bases and J by 6 bases, 7 bases remained unmatched. This CDR3 comprises 15 residues. The CDR3: CASSPETGINSPLHF. The CDR3 DNA reads TGCGCCAGCAGCCCAGAGACAGGGATTAATTCACCCCTCCACTTT.

This clonotype was observed a handful of times. This chain joins TRBV12-3 or TRBV12-4 and TRBJ1-2; D gene ambiguous. This CDR3 has 13 amino acids. V shed 7 bases and J shed 6 bases, with 15 bases lying between them. CDR3 nucleotides: TGTGCCAGCATTTCAAGGGCCCGGGATGGCTACACCTTC. Residues: CASISRARDGYTF.

This clonotype was observed a handful of times. The V and J genes are TRBV20-1 and TRBJ1-1; weak D call: TRBD1 (5 bases). The germline V gene has CDR1 DFQATT and CDR2 SNEGSKA (reference sequence). Trimming pared 1 base from V and 2 bases from J, leaving 20 bases between. The CDR3 contains 17 residues. The chain's CDR3 is CSARGPLVGQANTEAFF. As DNA, the CDR3 is TGCAGTGCTAGAGGCCCCCTGGTTGGACAAGCCAACACTGAAGCTTTCTTT.

The chain links TRBV7-9 to TRBJ2-1; weak D call: TRBD2 (7 bases). There are 14 residues in the CDR3. CDR1 and CDR2 from the germline V gene are SEHNR and FQNEAQ (reference sequence). V gave up 2 bases and J gave up 8 bases, with 13 bases separating them. This CDR3 reads CASSLRGASHEQFF. Here the CDR3 DNA reads TGTGCCAGCAGCTTACGGGGGGCCTCTCATGAGCAGTTCTTC.

This clonotype came up a few times. The chain links TRBV4-2 to TRBJ1-4; a possible D gene is TRBD1 (5 bases). CDR3 length: 18 residues. Germline assignment: CDR1 LGHNA and CDR2 YNFKEQ. The V and J ends lost 4 bases and 2 bases respectively, with 20 bases between them. The CDR3 sequence: CASSPAGGGSATNEKLFF. CDR3 sequence (DNA): TGTGCCAGCAGCCCAGCCGGGGGGGGAAGCGCCACTAATGAAAAACTGTTTTTT.

The V gene is TRBV5-1, the J gene TRBJ2-2, with D perhaps TRBD1 (5 bases). Germline V gene sequence: CDR1 SGHRS, CDR2 YFSETQ. This CDR3 is built from 15 residues. Trimming left V 0 bases short and J 1 base short, with 7 bases between. CDR3 loop: CASSLGQLNTGELFF. CDR3 bases: TGCGCCAGCAGCTTGGGACAGCTGAACACCGGGGAGCTGTTTTTT.

This clonotype has a count of ten or more. DNA of the CDR3: TGTGCCAGCAGCAAGGGGAGACAGCGCCGGTACGAGCAGTACTTC. Translated: CASSKGRQRRYEQYF. The chain carries TRBV21-1 and TRBJ2-7; no check of the table's D call, TRBD1, against the DNA was made. TRBV21-1 is labeled a pseudogene. The CDR3 is 15 amino acids.

This clonotype has a count of ten or more. This sequence joins TRBV12-3 or TRBV12-4 and TRBJ2-5; D is perhaps TRBD1 or TRBD2 (5 bases each). V was shortened by 3 bases and J by 1 base, with 9 bases between the two germline ends. CDR3 size: 14 residues. CDR3 sequence reads: CASSFGGFQETQYF. Here the CDR3 DNA reads TGTGCCAGCAGTTTTGGGGGATTCCAAGAGACCCAGTACTTC.

This rearrangement joins TRBV19 to TRBJ2-3; 7 nucleotides match TRBD2. The CDR3 sequence is 16 residues long. J gave up 3 bases and V 4 bases, and 10 bases lay outside the gene matches. CDR1 and CDR2 (germline): LNHDA, SQIVND (reference sequence). CDR3 loop: CASSTFLAESTDTQYF. CDR3 DNA sequence: TGTGCCAGTAGTACGTTCCTAGCGGAGTCTACAGATACGCAGTATTTT.

Ten or more counts support this clonotype. The chain carries TRBV12-3 or TRBV12-4 and TRBJ1-2; the D gene is possibly TRBD1 (5 bases). This CDR3 comprises 14 residues. The germline V and J ends were trimmed by 5 bases and 0 bases, with 10 bases remaining between them. CDR3 DNA sequence: TGTGCCAGCAGTCGGACATATTCTAACTATGGCTACACCTTC. This sequence encodes CASSRTYSNYGYTF.

This clonotype was counted a few times. The chain employs TRBV5-1 and TRBJ2-2; TRBD1 aligns across 9 bases. Germline assignment: CDR1 SGHRS and CDR2 YFSETQ. V gave up 8 bases and J gave up 5 bases; unmatched junction bases: 22. The CDR3 extends over 19 amino acids. CDR3 loop: CARTGYPWTGVKRTGELFF. DNA of the CDR3: TGCGCCAGAACGGGCTACCCATGGACAGGGGTAAAAAGGACCGGGGAGCTGTTTTTT.